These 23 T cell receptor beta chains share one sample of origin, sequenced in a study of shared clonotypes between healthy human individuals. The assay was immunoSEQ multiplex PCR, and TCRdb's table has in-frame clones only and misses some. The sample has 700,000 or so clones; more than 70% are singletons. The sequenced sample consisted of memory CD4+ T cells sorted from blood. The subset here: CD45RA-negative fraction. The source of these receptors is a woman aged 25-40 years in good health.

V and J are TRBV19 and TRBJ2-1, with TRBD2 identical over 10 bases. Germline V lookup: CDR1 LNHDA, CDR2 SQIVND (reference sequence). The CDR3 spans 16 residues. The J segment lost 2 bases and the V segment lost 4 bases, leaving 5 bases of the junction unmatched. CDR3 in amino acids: CASSTRTSGPYNEQFF. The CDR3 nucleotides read TGTGCCAGTAGTACCCGGACTAGCGGACCCTACAATGAGCAGTTCTTC.

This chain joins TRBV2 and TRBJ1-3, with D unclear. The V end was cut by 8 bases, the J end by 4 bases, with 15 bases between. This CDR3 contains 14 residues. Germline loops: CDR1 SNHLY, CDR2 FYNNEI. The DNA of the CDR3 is TGTGCCAGCGCCGGAGATAGTGTCGGAAACACCATATATTTT. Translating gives CASAGDSVGNTIYF.

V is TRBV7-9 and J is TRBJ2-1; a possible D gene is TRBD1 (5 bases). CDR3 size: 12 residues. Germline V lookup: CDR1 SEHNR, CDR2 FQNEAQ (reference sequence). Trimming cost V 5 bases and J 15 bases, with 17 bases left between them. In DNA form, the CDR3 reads TGTGCCAGCAGCCTAACGAAGGGGCCCCCGTTCTTC. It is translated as CASSLTKGPPFF.

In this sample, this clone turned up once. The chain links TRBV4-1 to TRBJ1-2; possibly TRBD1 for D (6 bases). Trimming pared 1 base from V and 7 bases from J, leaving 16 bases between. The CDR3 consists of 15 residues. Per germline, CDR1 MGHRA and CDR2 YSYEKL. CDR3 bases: TGCGCCAGCAGCCAAGTTCCGGCGGGGGCCTCTGGCTACACCTTC. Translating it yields CASSQVPAGASGYTF.

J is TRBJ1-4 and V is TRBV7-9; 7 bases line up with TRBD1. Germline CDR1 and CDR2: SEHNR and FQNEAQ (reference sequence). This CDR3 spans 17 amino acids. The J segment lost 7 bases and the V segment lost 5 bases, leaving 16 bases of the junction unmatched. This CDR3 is CASSPPGGGGLGEKLFF. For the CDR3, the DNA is TGTGCCAGCAGCCCTCCAGGGGGAGGAGGGTTGGGTGAAAAACTGTTTTTT. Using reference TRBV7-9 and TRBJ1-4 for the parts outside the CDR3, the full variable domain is DTGVSQNPRHKITKRGQNVTFRCDPISEHNRLYWYRQTLGQGPEFLTYFQNEAQLEKSRLLSDRFSAERPKGSFSTLEIQRTEQGDSAMYLCASSPPGGGGLGEKLFFGSGTQLSVL.

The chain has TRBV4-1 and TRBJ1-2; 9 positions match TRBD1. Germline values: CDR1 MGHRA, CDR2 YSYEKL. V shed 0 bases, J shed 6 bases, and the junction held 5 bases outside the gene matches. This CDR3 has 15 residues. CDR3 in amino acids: CASSQDGTGYDGYTF. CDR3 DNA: TGCGCCAGCAGCCAAGACGGGACAGGGTATGATGGCTACACCTTC.

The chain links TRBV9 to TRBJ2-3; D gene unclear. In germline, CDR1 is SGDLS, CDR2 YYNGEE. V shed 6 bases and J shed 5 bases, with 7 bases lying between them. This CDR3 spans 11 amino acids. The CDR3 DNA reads TGTGCCAGCAAGGGCGGAGATACGCAGTATTTT. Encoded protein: CASKGGDTQYF.

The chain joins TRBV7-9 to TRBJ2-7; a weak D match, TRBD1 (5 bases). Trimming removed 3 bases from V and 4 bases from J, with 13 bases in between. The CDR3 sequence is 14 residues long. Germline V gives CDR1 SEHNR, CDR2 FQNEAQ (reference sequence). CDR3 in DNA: TGTGCCAGCAGCTTCTCGGAAGGGGCTTACGAGCAGTACTTC. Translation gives CASSFSEGAYEQYF.

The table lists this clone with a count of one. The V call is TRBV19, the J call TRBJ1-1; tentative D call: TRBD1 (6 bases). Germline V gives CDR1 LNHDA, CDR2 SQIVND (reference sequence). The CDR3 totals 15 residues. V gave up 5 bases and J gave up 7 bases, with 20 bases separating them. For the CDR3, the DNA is TGTGCCAGTAGTCTCTCACGGGGGGCTAGGGTTGAAGCTTTCTTT. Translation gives CASSLSRGARVEAFF.

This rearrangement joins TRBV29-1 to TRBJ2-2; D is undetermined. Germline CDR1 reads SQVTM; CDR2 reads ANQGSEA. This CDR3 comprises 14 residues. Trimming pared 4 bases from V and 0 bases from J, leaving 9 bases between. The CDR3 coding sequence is TGCAGCGTTGTGAAGTACGCGAACACCGGGGAGCTGTTTTTT. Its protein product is CSVVKYANTGELFF.

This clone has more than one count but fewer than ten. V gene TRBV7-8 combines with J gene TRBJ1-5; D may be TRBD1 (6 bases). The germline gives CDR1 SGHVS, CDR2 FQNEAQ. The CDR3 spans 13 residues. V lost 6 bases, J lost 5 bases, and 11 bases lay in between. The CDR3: CASSRTEDQPQHF. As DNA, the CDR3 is TGTGCCAGCAGTAGGACAGAAGATCAGCCCCAGCATTTT.

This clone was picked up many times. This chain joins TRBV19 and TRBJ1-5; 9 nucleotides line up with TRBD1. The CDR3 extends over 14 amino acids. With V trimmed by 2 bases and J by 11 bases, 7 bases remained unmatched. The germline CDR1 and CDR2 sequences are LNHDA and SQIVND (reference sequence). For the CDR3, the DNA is TGTGCCAGTAGTATAAGGACAGGGGAAGGGGCCCAGCATTTT. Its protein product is CASSIRTGEGAQHF.

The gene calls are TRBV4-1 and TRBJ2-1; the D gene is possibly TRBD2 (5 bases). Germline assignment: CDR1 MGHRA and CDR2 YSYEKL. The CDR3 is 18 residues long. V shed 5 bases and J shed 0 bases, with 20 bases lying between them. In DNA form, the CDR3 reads TGCGCCAGCAGCAGAGGGAGCTTAAGCGCTCGCTCCTACAATGAGCAGTTCTTC. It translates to CASSRGSLSARSYNEQFF.

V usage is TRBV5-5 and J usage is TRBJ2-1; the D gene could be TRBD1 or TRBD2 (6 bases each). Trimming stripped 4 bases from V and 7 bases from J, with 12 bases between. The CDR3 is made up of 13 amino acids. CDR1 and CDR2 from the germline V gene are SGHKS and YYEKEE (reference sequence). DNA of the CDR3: TGTGCCAGCAGCCGGGGGACAACAAATGAGCAGTTCTTC. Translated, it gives CASSRGTTNEQFF.

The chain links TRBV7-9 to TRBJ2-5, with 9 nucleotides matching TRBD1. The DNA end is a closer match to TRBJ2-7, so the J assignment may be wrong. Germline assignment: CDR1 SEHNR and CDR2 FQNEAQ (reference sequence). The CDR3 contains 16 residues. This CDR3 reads CASGEGTGRGSYEQYF. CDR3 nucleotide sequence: TGTGCCAGCGGGGAAGGGACAGGGAGAGGCTCCTACGAGCAGTACTTC.

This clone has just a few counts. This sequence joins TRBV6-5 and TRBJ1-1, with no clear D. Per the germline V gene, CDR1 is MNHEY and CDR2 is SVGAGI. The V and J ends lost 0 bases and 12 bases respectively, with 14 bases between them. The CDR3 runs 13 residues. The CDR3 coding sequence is TGTGCCAGCAGTTACTCCTACGACACCGCTACTTTCTTT. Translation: CASSYSYDTATFF.

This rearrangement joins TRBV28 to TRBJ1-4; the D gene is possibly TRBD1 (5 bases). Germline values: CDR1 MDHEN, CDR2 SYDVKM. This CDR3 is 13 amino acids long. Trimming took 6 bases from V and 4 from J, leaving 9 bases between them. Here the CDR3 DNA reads TGTGCCAGCAGCCCGGGACTTAATGAAAAACTGTTTTTT. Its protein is CASSPGLNEKLFF.

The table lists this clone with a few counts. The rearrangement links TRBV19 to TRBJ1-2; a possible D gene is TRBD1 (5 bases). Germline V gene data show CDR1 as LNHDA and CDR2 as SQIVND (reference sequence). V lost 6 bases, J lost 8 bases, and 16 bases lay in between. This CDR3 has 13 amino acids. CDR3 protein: CASRPRDRVGYTF. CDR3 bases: TGTGCCAGTAGACCCCGGGACCGGGTCGGCTACACCTTC.

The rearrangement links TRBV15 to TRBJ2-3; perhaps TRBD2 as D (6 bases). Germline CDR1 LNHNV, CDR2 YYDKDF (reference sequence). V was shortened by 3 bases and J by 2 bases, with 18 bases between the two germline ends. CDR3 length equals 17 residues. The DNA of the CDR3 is TGTGCCACCAGCAGGGAGGGGCCGGGACCTTACACAGATACGCAGTATTTT. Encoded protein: CATSREGPGPYTDTQYF.

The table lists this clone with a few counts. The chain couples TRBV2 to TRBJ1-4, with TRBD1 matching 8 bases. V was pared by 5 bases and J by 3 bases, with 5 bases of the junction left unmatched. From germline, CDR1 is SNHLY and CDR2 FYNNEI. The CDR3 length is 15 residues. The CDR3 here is CASSREQGANEKLFF. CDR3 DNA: TGTGCCAGCAGTCGAGAACAGGGGGCTAATGAAAAACTGTTTTTT.

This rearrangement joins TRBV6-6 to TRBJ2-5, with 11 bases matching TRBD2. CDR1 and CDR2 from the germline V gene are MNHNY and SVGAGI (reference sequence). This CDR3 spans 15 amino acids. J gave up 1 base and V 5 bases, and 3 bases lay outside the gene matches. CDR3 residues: CASSMGTSGQETQYF. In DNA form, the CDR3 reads TGTGCCAGCAGTATGGGGACTAGCGGCCAAGAGACCCAGTACTTC.

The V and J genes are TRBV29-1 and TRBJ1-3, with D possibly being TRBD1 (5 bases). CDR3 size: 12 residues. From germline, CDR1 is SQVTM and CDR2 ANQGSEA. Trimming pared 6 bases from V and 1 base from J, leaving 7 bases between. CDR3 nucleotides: TGCAGCGTCACAGGATCTGGAAACACCATATATTTT. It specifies CSVTGSGNTIYF. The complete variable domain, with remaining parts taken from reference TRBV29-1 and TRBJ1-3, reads SAVISQKPSRDICQRGTSLTIQCQVDSQVTMMFWYRQQPGQSLTLIATANQGSEATYESGFVIDKFPISRPNLTFSTLTVSNMSPEDSSIYLCSVTGSGNTIYFGEGSWLTVV.

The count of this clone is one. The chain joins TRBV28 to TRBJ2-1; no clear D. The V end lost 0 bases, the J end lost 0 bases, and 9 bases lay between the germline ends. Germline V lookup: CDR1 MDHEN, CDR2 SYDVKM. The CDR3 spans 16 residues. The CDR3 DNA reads TGTGCCAGCAGTTTATGGGGCGCCAGCTCCTACAATGAGCAGTTCTTC. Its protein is CASSLWGASSYNEQFF.